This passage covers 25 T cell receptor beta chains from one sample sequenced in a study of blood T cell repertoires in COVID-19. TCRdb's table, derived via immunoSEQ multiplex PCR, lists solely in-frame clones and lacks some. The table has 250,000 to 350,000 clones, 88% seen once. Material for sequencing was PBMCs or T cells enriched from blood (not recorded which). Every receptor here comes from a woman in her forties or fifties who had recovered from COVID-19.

As DNA, the CDR3 is TGTGCCAGCAGACGGACAGGATCTTCCTACGAGCAGTACTTC. It encodes CASRRTGSSYEQYF. This rearrangement joins TRBV7-2 to TRBJ2-7; 7 bases fit TRBD1. CDR3 length: 14 residues. The junction had 6 bases not matched to a gene; V was cut back by 6 bases and J by 1 base. Germline CDR1 is SGHTA and CDR2 is FQGNSA. The complete variable domain, with remaining parts taken from reference TRBV7-2 and TRBJ2-7, reads GAGVSQSPSNKVTEKGKDVELRCDPISGHTALYWYRQSLGQGLEFLIYFQGNSAPDKSGLPSDRFSAERTGGSVSTLTIQRTQQEDSAVYLCASRRTGSSYEQYFGPGTRLTVT.

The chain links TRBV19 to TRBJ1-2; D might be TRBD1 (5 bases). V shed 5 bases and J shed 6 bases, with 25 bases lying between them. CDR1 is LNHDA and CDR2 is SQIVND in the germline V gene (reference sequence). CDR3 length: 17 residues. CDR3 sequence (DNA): TGTGCCAGTAGTCTCTCCGGGACGCCTCGCTCGGGAGATGGCTACACCTTC. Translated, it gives CASSLSGTPRSGDGYTF.

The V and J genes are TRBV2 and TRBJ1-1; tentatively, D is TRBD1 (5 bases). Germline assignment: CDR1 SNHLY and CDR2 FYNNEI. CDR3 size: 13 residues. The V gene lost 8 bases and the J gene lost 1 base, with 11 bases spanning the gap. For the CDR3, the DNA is TGTGCCAGCGGAGGGACCTCGAACACTGAAGCTTTCTTT. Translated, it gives CASGGTSNTEAFF. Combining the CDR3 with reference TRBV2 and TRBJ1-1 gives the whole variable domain EPEVTQTPSHQVTQMGQEVILRCVPISNHLYFYWYRQILGQKVEFLVSFYNNEISEKSEIFDDQFSVERPDGSNFTLKIRSTKLEDSAMYFCASGGTSNTEAFFGQGTRLTVV.

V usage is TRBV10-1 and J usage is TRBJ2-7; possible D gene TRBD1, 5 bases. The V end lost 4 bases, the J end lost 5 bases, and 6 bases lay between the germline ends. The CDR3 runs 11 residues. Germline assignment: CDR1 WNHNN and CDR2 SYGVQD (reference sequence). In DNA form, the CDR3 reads TGCGCCAGCAGTGGGGGCCACGAGCAGTACTTC. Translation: CASSGGHEQYF.

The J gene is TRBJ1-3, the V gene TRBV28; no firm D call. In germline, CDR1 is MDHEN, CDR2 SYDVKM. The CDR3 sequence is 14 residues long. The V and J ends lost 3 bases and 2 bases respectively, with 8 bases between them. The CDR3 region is CASSLKVAGNTIYF. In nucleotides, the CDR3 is TGTGCCAGCAGTTTGAAAGTAGCTGGAAACACCATATATTTT.

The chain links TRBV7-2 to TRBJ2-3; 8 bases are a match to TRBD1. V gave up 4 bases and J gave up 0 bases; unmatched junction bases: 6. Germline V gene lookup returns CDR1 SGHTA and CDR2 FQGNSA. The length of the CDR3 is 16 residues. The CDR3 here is CASSSHGQGSTDTQYF. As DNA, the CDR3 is TGTGCCAGCAGCTCCCACGGACAGGGTAGCACAGATACGCAGTATTTT.

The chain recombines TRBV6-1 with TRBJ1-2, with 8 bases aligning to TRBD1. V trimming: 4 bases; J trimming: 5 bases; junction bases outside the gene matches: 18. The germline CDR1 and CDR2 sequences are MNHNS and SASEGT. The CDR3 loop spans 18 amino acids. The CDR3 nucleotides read TGTGCCAGCAGTGGGGAGGGACCCGGGACAGGCATTCCGTATGGCTACACCTTC. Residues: CASSGEGPGTGIPYGYTF.

The CDR3 DNA reads TGTGCCAGCAGTGAAGCTCTCAGGGGGCGGTTAGAGACGAACACTGAAGCTTTCTTT. It encodes CASSEALRGRLETNTEAFF. The chain is built from TRBV6-1 and TRBJ1-1; 8 nucleotides line up with TRBD1. The germline CDR1 and CDR2 sequences are MNHNS and SASEGT. Trimming removed 0 bases from V and 1 base from J; junction bases left unmatched: 13. The CDR3 contains 19 residues.

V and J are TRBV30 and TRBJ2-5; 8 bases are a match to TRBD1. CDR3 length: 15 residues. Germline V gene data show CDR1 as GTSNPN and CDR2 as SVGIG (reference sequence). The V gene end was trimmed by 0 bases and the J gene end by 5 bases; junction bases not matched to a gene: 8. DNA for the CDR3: TGTGCCTGGAGTGTAGGGCAGGGGGCATCGGAGACCCAGTACTTC. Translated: CAWSVGQGASETQYF.

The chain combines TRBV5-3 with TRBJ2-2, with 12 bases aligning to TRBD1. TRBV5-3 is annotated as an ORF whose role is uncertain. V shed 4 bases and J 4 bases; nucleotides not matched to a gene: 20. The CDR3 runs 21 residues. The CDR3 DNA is TGTGCCAGAAGCGTTGTAAGGCCGGGACAGGGGGCTCTCGGTGGCACCGGGGAGCTGTTTTTT. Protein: CARSVVRPGQGALGGTGELFF.

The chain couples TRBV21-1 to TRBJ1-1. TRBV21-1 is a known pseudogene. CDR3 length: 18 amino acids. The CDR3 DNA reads TGTGCCAGCAGCAAATTCCCGGGTCCCTACGGCCGGAGCACTGAAGCTTTCTTT. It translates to CASSKFPGPYGRSTEAFF.

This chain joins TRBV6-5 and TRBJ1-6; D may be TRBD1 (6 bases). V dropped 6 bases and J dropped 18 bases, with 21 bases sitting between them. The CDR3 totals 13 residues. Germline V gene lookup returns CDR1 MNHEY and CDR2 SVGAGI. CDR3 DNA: TGTGCCAGCAGGACAGGACAGCCCAAATCTCCCCACTTT. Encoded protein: CASRTGQPKSPHF.

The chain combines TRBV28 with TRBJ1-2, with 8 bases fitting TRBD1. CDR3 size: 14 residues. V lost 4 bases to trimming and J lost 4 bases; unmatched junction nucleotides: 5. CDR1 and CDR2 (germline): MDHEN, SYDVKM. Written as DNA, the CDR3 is TGTGCCAGCAGTTGGGGACAGGCCGGCTATGGCTACACCTTC. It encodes CASSWGQAGYGYTF.

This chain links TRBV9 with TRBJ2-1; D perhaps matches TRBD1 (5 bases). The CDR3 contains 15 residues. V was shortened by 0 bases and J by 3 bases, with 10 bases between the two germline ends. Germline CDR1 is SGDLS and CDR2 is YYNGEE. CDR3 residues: CASSVAGHIYNEQFF. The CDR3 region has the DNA TGTGCCAGCAGCGTAGCAGGGCATATCTACAATGAGCAGTTCTTC.

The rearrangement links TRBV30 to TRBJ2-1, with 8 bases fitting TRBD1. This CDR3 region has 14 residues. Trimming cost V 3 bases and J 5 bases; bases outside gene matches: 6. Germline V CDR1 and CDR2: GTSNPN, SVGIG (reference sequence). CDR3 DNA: TGTGCCTGGAGCTCCGGGACAGGAAACAATGAGCAGTTCTTC. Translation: CAWSSGTGNNEQFF.

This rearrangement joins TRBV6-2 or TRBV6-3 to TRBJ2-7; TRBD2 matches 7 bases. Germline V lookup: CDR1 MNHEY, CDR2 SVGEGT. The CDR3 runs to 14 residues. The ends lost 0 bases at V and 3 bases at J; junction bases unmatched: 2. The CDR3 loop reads CASSYSSGIYEQYF. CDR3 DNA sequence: TGTGCCAGCAGTTACTCGAGCGGGATCTACGAGCAGTACTTC.

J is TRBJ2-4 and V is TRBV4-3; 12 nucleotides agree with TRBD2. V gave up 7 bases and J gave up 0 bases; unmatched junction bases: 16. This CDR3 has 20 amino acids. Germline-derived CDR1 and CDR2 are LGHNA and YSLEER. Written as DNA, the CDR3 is TGCGCCAGCATTGGGCGCCCACTAGCGGGAGGCCCACTAGCCAAAAACATTCAGTACTTC. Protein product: CASIGRPLAGGPLAKNIQYF.

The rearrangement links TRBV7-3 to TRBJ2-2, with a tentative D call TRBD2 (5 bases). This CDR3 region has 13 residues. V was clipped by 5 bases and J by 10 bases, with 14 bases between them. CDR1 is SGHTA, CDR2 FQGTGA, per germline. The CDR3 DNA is TGTGCCAGCAGCCGAGGGCGGGTCCAGGAGCTGTTTTTT. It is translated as CASSRGRVQELFF.

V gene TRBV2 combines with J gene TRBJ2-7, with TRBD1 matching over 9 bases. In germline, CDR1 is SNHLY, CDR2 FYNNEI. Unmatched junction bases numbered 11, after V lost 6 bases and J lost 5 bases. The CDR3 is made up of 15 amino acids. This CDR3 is CASRAGTGGLDEQYF. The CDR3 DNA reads TGTGCCAGCAGGGCCGGTACAGGGGGCTTGGACGAGCAGTACTTC.

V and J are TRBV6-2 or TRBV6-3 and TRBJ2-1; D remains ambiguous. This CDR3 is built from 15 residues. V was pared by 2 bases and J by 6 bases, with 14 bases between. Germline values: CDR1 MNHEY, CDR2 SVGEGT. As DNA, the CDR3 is TGTGCCAGCAGTTACCTTTACCCAGGCCCCAATGAGCAGTTCTTC. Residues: CASSYLYPGPNEQFF.

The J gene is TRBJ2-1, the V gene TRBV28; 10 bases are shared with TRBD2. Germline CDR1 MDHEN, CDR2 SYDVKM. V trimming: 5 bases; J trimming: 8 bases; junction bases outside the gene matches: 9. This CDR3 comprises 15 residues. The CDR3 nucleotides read TGTGCCAGCAGTGTCCCTAGCGGGAGAAGCGATGAGCAGTTCTTC. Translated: CASSVPSGRSDEQFF.

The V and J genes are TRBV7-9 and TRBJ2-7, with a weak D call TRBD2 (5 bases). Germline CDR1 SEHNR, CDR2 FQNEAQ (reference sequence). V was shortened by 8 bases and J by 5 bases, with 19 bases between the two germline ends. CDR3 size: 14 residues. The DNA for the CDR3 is TGTGCCAGCCGCAGGACTTCTCAGGCCCACGAGCAGTACTTC. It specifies CASRRTSQAHEQYF. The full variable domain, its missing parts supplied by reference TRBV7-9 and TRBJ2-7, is DTGVSQNPRHKITKRGQNVTFRCDPISEHNRLYWYRQTLGQGPEFLTYFQNEAQLEKSRLLSDRFSAERPKGSFSTLEIQRTEQGDSAMYLCASRRTSQAHEQYFGPGTRLTVT.

CDR3 DNA sequence: TGTGCCAGCAGCCCTCATTTGCCAGGGGGCTACGAGCAGTACTTC. Translation: CASSPHLPGGYEQYF. The chain combines TRBV28 with TRBJ2-7, with 7 positions matching TRBD1. Germline V gene data show CDR1 as MDHEN and CDR2 as SYDVKM. CDR3 size: 15 residues. J was trimmed by 3 bases and V by 6 bases; bases with no gene match: 11.

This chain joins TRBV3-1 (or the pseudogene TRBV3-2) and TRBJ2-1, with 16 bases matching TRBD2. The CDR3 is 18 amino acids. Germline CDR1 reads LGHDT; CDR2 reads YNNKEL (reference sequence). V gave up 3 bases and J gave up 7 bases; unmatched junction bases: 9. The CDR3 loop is CASSHGTSGRAKVNEQFF. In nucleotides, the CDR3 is TGTGCCAGCAGCCACGGGACTAGCGGGAGGGCCAAGGTAAATGAGCAGTTCTTC.

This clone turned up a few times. As DNA, the CDR3 is TGTGCCAGCAGCGCTCGGACTAGCGGGAAAGATACGCAGTATTTT. It translates to CASSARTSGKDTQYF. The chain is built from TRBV7-9 and TRBJ2-3; 12 bases align to TRBD2. The V segment lost 5 bases and the J segment 5 bases; nucleotides outside the gene matches: 5. This CDR3 is 15 amino acids long. CDR1 SEHNR and CDR2 FQNEAQ come from the germline V gene (reference sequence).